This entry describes one TCR beta chain. Its antigen is undetermined. The data derive from a study of chemoradiotherapy in HPV16-positive cancers. Study conclusions and caveats: HPV-specific T cells were functionally defined from only two HPV16-positive patients. During treatment, candidate HPV-specific clones and E7-related motifs expanded in tumor.

Samples were taken several times over chemoradiotherapy. With V trimmed by 3 bases and J by 4 bases, 8 bases remained unmatched. This CDR3 region has 16 residues. The germline CDR1 and CDR2 sequences are KGHSH and LQKENI. Repertoires were generated with immunoSEQ multiplex PCR, while TCRdb's copy carries only in-frame clones and drops some. Among under 15,000 clones listed, 65% to 85% were seen once. The gene calls are TRBV18 and TRBJ2-2; 7 positions match TRBD1. This clonotype originated in a human donor with HPV-associated anogenital cancer. Sampling was done from a patient who underwent chemoradiotherapy. CDR3 DNA sequence: TGTGCCAGCTCACCGCGCAAGACAGGGTTCACCGGGGAGCTGTTTTTT. Translated, it gives CASSPRKTGFTGELFF.